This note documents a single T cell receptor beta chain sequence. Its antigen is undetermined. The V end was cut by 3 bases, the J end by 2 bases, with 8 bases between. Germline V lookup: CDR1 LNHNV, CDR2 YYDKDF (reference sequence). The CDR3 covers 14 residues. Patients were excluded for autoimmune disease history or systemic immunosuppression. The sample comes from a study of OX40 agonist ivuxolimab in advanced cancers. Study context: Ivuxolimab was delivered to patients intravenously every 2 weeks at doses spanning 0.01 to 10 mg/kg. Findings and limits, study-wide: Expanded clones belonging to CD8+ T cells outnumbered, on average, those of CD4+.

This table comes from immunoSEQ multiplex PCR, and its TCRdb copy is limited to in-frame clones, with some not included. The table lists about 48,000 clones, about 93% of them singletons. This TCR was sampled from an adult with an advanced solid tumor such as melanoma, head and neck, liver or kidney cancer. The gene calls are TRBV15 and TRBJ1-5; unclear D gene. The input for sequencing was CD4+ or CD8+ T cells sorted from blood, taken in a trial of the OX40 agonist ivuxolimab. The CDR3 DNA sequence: TGTGCCACCAGCAGGGCCCTAGGCAATCAGCCCCAGCATTTT. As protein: CATSRALGNQPQHF. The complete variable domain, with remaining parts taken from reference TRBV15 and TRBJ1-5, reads DAMVIQNPRYQVTQFGKPVTLSCSQTLNHNVMYWYQQKSSQAPKLLFHYYDKDFNNEADTPDNFQSRRPNTSFCFLDIRSPGLGDTAMYLCATSRALGNQPQHFGDGTRLSIL.